Following are 21 T cell receptor beta chains from one sample sequenced in a study of Graves' ophthalmopathy and Graves' hyperthyroidism. CDR3 regions of TCR beta were amplified from RNA transcripts. An initial RT-PCR round employing HTBI primers preceded a second-round multiplex PCR. TCRdb analysed the multiplex PCR reads with MiXCR anew, one entry per CDR3 protein. The sample lists about 210,000 distinct CDR3 sequences, approximately 29% occurring once. Sequencing was done on a sample of peripheral blood. Source of these receptors: a man in his fifties with Graves' ophthalmopathy.

This chain uses TRBV6-8 with TRBJ2-7, with D possibly matching TRBD1 (5 bases). From germline, CDR1 is MNHGY and CDR2 SAAAGT. Trimming took off 5 bases at V and 3 bases at J, with 20 bases between the two ends. CDR3 length: 16 residues. CDR3 coding DNA: TGTGCCAGCAGTACCGCGGCAGGGAAAAGTAGCTACGAGCAGTACTTC. Amino acid sequence: CASSTAAGKSSYEQYF.

There are many counts of this clonotype. This chain joins TRBV12-3 or TRBV12-4 and TRBJ2-7, with 7 bases that match TRBD2. The CDR3 totals 17 residues. V gave up 1 base and J gave up 6 bases; unmatched junction bases: 15. The CDR3 region is CASSLEPWGGGTGEQYF. CDR3 coding DNA: TGTGCCAGCAGTTTAGAACCCTGGGGGGGTGGGACTGGCGAGCAGTACTTC.

At least ten counts were recorded for this clonotype. V usage is TRBV5-1 and J usage is TRBJ2-5; D remains ambiguous. Trimming left V 0 bases short and J 2 bases short, with 8 bases between. Germline loops: CDR1 SGHRS, CDR2 YFSETQ. CDR3 size: 14 residues. The CDR3 protein is CASSLGRQQETQYF. CDR3 nucleotide sequence: TGCGCCAGCAGCTTGGGGCGTCAGCAAGAGACCCAGTACTTC.

This clonotype was counted many times. The chain combines TRBV28 with TRBJ1-1; D ambiguous. Germline CDR1 reads MDHEN; CDR2 reads SYDVKM. The CDR3 extends over 14 amino acids. V dropped 6 bases and J dropped 0 bases, with 11 bases sitting between them. The CDR3 nucleotides are TGTGCCAGCAGGCACGACATCATGAACACTGAAGCTTTCTTT. This sequence encodes CASRHDIMNTEAFF.

In this sample, this clonotype turned up many times. The V gene is TRBV25-1, the J gene TRBJ2-7; weak D call: TRBD1 (6 bases). The ends were cut back, 6 bases at V and 4 bases at J, with 16 bases in the middle. This CDR3 comprises 14 residues. CDR1 MGHDK and CDR2 SYGVNS come from the germline V gene. DNA of the CDR3: TGTGCCAGCAGCCACAGGGCGAGCGGATACGAGCAGTACTTC. Encoded protein: CASSHRASGYEQYF.

In this sample, this clonotype turned up many times. This chain uses TRBV27 with TRBJ2-7, with TRBD1 as a possible D gene (5 bases). Trimming took 0 bases from V and 3 from J, leaving 12 bases between them. This CDR3 region has 15 residues. Germline CDR1 is MNHEY and CDR2 is SMNVEV (reference sequence). For the CDR3, the DNA is TGTGCCAGCAGTTTATCATTGGGGCAGAACTACGAGCAGTACTTC. It is translated as CASSLSLGQNYEQYF.

At least ten counts were recorded for this clonotype. The V and J genes are TRBV4-1 and TRBJ1-1; unclear D gene. This CDR3 comprises 14 residues. CDR1 and CDR2 from the germline V gene are MGHRA and YSYEKL. Trimming took 1 base from V and 0 from J, leaving 6 bases between them. CDR3 DNA: TGCGCCAGCAGCCAAGCCCAGTTGAACACTGAAGCTTTCTTT. It specifies CASSQAQLNTEAFF.

Many counts were recorded for this clonotype. V gene TRBV3-1 combines with J gene TRBJ1-2; no firm D call. The germline V gene encodes CDR1 LGHDT and CDR2 YNNKEL (reference sequence). The CDR3 runs to 17 residues. V dropped 0 bases and J dropped 2 bases, with 16 bases sitting between them. CDR3 in DNA: TGTGCCAGCAGCCAAGATAACTCGTTCGCGGGAAACTATGGCTACACCTTC. Translating gives CASSQDNSFAGNYGYTF.

This clonotype was detected ten times or more. The chain has TRBV28 and TRBJ2-7, with D possibly called TRBD1 or TRBD2 (5 bases each). This CDR3 comprises 15 residues. CDR1 MDHEN and CDR2 SYDVKM come from the germline V gene. Trimming shortened V by 3 bases and J by 6 bases, and 18 bases separated the two germline ends. The CDR3: CASSLVDRRGAEQYF. The CDR3 DNA sequence: TGTGCCAGCAGTTTGGTGGACCGCCGGGGCGCCGAGCAGTACTTC.

The chain joins TRBV7-8 to TRBJ2-7, with 12 bases identical to TRBD2. The germline V gene encodes CDR1 SGHVS and CDR2 FQNEAQ. V shed 5 bases and J 5 bases; nucleotides not matched to a gene: 10. The CDR3 length is 16 residues. The CDR3 spells CASSLGLAGRTDEQYF. CDR3 sequence (DNA): TGTGCCAGCAGCCTAGGACTAGCGGGAAGGACCGACGAGCAGTACTTC.

This clonotype was recorded many times. This chain connects TRBV29-1 to TRBJ2-7; TRBD2 might be the D (5 bases). Germline CDR1 and CDR2: SQVTM and ANQGSEA. The CDR3 loop spans 13 amino acids. V lost 2 bases and J lost 9, with 17 bases in between. In nucleotides, the CDR3 is TGCAGCGTTGAATCGGACTCCCAAGTGGGGCAGTACTTC. Protein: CSVESDSQVGQYF.

This clonotype was recorded at least ten times. The rearrangement joins TRBV2 to TRBJ2-5; 16 bases fit TRBD2. With 6 bases clipped from V and 5 bases from J, the junction kept 15 bases outside the gene matches. The V gene's germline CDR1 is SNHLY and CDR2 FYNNEI. The CDR3 loop spans 19 amino acids. CDR3 coding DNA: TGTGCCAGCAGAGTTCCCGGGACTAGCGGGAGGGCTCAAGAGGAGACCCAGTACTTC. Amino acid sequence: CASRVPGTSGRAQEETQYF.

This clonotype came up many times. V gene TRBV11-2 combines with J gene TRBJ1-1, with D maybe TRBD1 (5 bases). Looked up from germline, CDR1 is SGHAT and CDR2 is FQNNGV. The ends were cut back, 3 bases at V and 1 base at J, with 18 bases in the middle. The CDR3 is 17 residues long. In DNA form, the CDR3 reads TGTGCCAGCAGCTTGGGGGGGGTTCCCTCCTGGAACACTGAAGCTTTCTTT. Its translation is CASSLGGVPSWNTEAFF.

CDR3 loop: CASSEDYRSYEQYF. CDR3 bases: TGTGCCAGCAGTGAAGATTACAGATCCTACGAGCAGTACTTC. V gene TRBV6-1 combines with J gene TRBJ2-7; D gene unclear. With 1 base removed from V and 1 base from J, the gap between germline ends came to 8 bases. Germline V gives CDR1 MNHNS, CDR2 SASEGT. This CDR3 is 14 amino acids long.

In this sample, this clonotype turned up many times. The V call is TRBV13, the J call TRBJ2-7; 7 nucleotides agree with TRBD1. After removal of 4 bases from V and 7 bases from J, the junction contained 10 bases not matched to a gene. The germline CDR1 and CDR2 sequences are PRHDT and FYEKMQ (reference sequence). This CDR3 has 14 amino acids. The CDR3 DNA reads as TGTGCCAGCAGCTCCCGGACAGGTTGGGGAGAGCAGTACTTC. Protein product: CASSSRTGWGEQYF.

In this sample, this clonotype turned up many times. This chain joins TRBV11-2 and TRBJ1-1; possible D gene TRBD1, 6 bases. The CDR3 covers 11 residues. Germline-derived CDR1 and CDR2 are SGHAT and FQNNGV. V gave up 7 bases and J gave up 3 bases, with 6 bases separating them. The CDR3 coding sequence is TGTGCCAGCACAGGGGACACTGAAGCTTTCTTT. It encodes CASTGDTEAFF.

The V and J genes are TRBV28 and TRBJ1-2, with D unclear. Germline-derived CDR1 and CDR2 are MDHEN and SYDVKM. Trimming took off 3 bases at V and 4 bases at J, with 12 bases between the two ends. The length of the CDR3 is 14 residues. The DNA of the CDR3 is TGTGCCAGCAGTTTGATTCGGCTGGGCTATGGCTACACCTTC. Its translation is CASSLIRLGYGYTF.

In DNA form, the CDR3 reads TGCAGCGTTGATGAGGGGGCTGCGGACATTCAGTACTTC. Translating gives CSVDEGAADIQYF. This sequence joins TRBV29-1 and TRBJ2-4, with 7 positions matching TRBD1. CDR3 length: 13 amino acids. CDR1 is SQVTM and CDR2 is ANQGSEA in the germline V gene. The V segment lost 3 bases and the J segment 8 bases; nucleotides outside the gene matches: 7.

This chain links TRBV10-3 with TRBJ1-1; D not certain. The CDR3 has 14 amino acids. Between the trimmed V and J ends, which lost 5 bases and 4 bases, there was a span of 14 bases. Germline V gene data show CDR1 as ENHRY and CDR2 as SYGVKD. The CDR3 sequence: CAISPGGGSTEAFF. CDR3 coding DNA: TGTGCCATCAGTCCAGGCGGAGGGAGCACTGAAGCTTTCTTT.

In its sample, this clonotype was seen many times. This chain links TRBV2 with TRBJ1-1, with 9 bases identical to TRBD1. Losses at the gene ends were 6 bases for V and 0 bases for J; bases not matched to a gene: 8. CDR3 length equals 16 residues. Germline V gene data show CDR1 as SNHLY and CDR2 as FYNNEI. Here the CDR3 reads CASSVGGQGMNTEAFF. CDR3 nucleotide sequence: TGTGCCAGCAGCGTGGGGGGACAGGGTATGAACACTGAAGCTTTCTTT.

This clonotype was seen many times. The V call is TRBV20-1, the J call TRBJ2-2; tentative D call: TRBD1 (6 bases). The germline V gene encodes CDR1 DFQATT and CDR2 SNEGSKA (reference sequence). The CDR3 length is 14 residues. The ends were cut back, 1 base at V and 2 bases at J, with 8 bases in the middle. The CDR3 nucleotides read TGCAGTGCTAGAGTAGGGGGTAACACCGGGGAGCTGTTTTTT. The encoded protein is CSARVGGNTGELFF.